The rows below give T cell receptor beta chains drawn from one sample of a study of lymphopenia after photon versus proton radiotherapy. Generated by immunoSEQ multiplex PCR, the TCRdb table keeps only in-frame clones and is missing some. The table lists some 44,000 clones, about four fifths of them singletons. This specimen was peripheral blood, taken from a patient treated with proton-based radiotherapy. All receptors come from a woman aged 70-85 years with pancreatic cancer. Both conserved end residues are part of each CDR3. Each record gives: J gene, D gene, clone size, V gene, CDR3 protein, CDR3 DNA. D genes are given only for firm matches. Only part of the rows carry a size: once, few, many, or a class if the clone is expanded.

TRBJ2-2 | TRBD2 | NA | TRBV19 | CASRSGRANTGELFF | TGTGCCAGTAGAAGCGGGAGGGCGAACACCGGGGAGCTGTTTTTT
TRBJ2-1 | TRBD2 | NA | TRBV28 | CASRPDILAATYNEQFF | TGTGCCAGCAGGCCCGATATTCTAGCGGCCACCTACAATGAGCAGTTCTTC
TRBJ2-2 | NA | NA | TRBV6-1 | CASSESHHNTGELFF | TGTGCCAGCAGTGAGTCACACCACAACACCGGGGAGCTGTTTTTT
TRBJ2-3 | TRBD2 | NA | TRBV14 | CASSPDLAAYTDTQYF | TGTGCCAGCAGCCCTGACCTAGCGGCATACACAGATACGCAGTATTTT
TRBJ2-5 | NA | NA | TRBV5-1 | CASSLGGPQETQYF | TGCGCCAGCAGCTTGGGGGGACCTCAAGAGACCCAGTACTTC
TRBJ2-3 | NA | NA | TRBV7-2 | CASSPWDLTDTQYF | TGTGCCAGCAGCCCCTGGGACCTCACAGATACGCAGTATTTT
TRBJ2-7 | NA | NA | TRBV18 | CASSPAYEQYF | TGTGCCAGCTCACCCGCCTACGAGCAGTACTTC
TRBJ1-1 | NA | NA | TRBV7-9 | CASSLAQVNTEAFF | TGTGCCAGCAGCTTGGCCCAGGTGAACACTGAAGCTTTCTTT
TRBJ2-1 | NA | NA | TRBV28 | CASSLGGTASYNEQFF | TGTGCCAGCAGTTTGGGGGGGACAGCCTCCTACAATGAGCAGTTCTTC
TRBJ1-3 | NA | few | TRBV4-3 | CASTQALSSGNTIYF | TGCGCCAGCACCCAGGCGCTCTCCTCTGGAAACACCATATATTTT
TRBJ2-7 | TRBD2 | many | TRBV7-2 | CASSLGVAGNPSYEQYF | TGTGCCAGCAGCTTAGGGGTAGCGGGGAACCCCAGCTACGAGCAGTACTTC
TRBJ2-1 | NA | NA | TRBV5-4 | CASSLSGPKGEQFF | TGTGCCAGCAGCTTGTCGGGACCTAAGGGGGAGCAGTTCTTC
TRBJ2-1 | NA | once | TRBV28 | CASSSNPRGREQFF | TGTGCCAGCAGTTCAAACCCTAGGGGACGTGAGCAGTTCTTC
TRBJ1-1 | NA | NA | TRBV9 | CASSVDQGSSEAFF | TGTGCCAGCAGCGTAGATCAGGGCTCTTCTGAAGCTTTCTTT
TRBJ1-5 | NA | NA | TRBV7-2 | CASSFRQSNQPQHF | TGTGCCAGCAGCTTCAGACAGAGCAATCAGCCCCAGCATTTT
TRBJ1-2 | NA | NA | TRBV7-2 | CASSLDYGGYGYTF | TGTGCCAGCAGCTTAGACTACGGAGGCTATGGCTACACCTTC
TRBJ1-5 | NA | NA | TRBV28 | CASSLAGGWSRRGNQPQHF | TGTGCCAGCAGTTTAGCGGGGGGCTGGTCGCGTCGTGGCAATCAGCCCCAGCATTTT
TRBJ1-4 | NA | once | TRBV2 | CAGYIQGLGGEKLFF | TGTGCCGGCTACATCCAGGGGTTGGGGGGTGAAAAACTGTTTTTT
TRBJ1-1 | TRBD1 | NA | TRBV28 | CANKRQGSTEAFF | TGTGCCAACAAAAGACAGGGGAGCACTGAAGCTTTCTTT
TRBJ2-1 | NA | NA | TRBV6-1 | CASPQGGYNEQFF | TGTGCCAGCCCCCAGGGGGGCTACAATGAGCAGTTCTTC
TRBJ2-5 | TRBD2 | once | TRBV6-1 | CASSFGLAGRETQYF | TGTGCCAGCAGTTTCGGACTAGCGGGAAGGGAGACCCAGTACTTC
TRBJ1-4 | TRBD1 | NA | TRBV28 | CASSLLTGRNEKLFF | TGTGCCAGCAGTCTGCTGACAGGGCGGAATGAAAAACTGTTTTTT
TRBJ2-7 | NA | NA | TRBV7-2 | CASSKEVGRIYEQYF | TGTGCCAGCAGCAAGGAGGTCGGACGGATCTACGAGCAGTACTTC
TRBJ2-7 | TRBD1 | NA | TRBV5-6 | CASTRTGDWEQYF | TGTGCCAGCACCCGGACAGGGGATTGGGAGCAGTACTTC
TRBJ2-2 | NA | NA | TRBV11-2 | CASSLEVTGELFF | TGTGCCAGCAGCTTGGAGGTCACCGGGGAGCTGTTTTTT
TRBJ2-1 | TRBD2 | NA | TRBV27 | CASSSGGRGSDEQFF | TGTGCCAGCAGTTCGGGGGGGAGGGGTTCCGATGAGCAGTTCTTC
TRBJ2-1 | TRBD2 | once | TRBV6-5 | CASSPGLAAYNEQFF | TGTGCCAGCAGCCCGGGACTAGCGGCTTACAATGAGCAGTTCTTC
TRBJ2-2 | NA | NA | TRBV6-5 | CASSYSGPRDPGELFF | TGTGCCAGCAGTTACTCAGGCCCGAGGGATCCCGGGGAGCTGTTTTTT
TRBJ2-5 | TRBD2 | NA | TRBV19 | CASSIKLAVETQYF | TGTGCCAGTAGTATCAAACTAGCGGTGGAGACCCAGTACTTC
TRBJ1-4 | TRBD1 | NA | TRBV6-8 | CASKRTGDATNEKLFF | TGTGCCAGCAAAAGGACAGGGGATGCAACTAATGAAAAACTGTTTTTT
TRBJ1-5 | NA | NA | TRBV6-5 | CASRPGSNQPQHF | TGTGCCAGCCGACCGGGTAGCAATCAGCCCCAGCATTTT
TRBJ1-5 | TRBD1 | medium-sized | TRBV6-6 | CASRNGQEYQPQHF | TGTGCCAGCAGGAATGGACAGGAGTATCAGCCCCAGCATTTT
TRBJ2-7 | TRBD1 | few | TRBV6-1 | CASIDRESYEQYF | TGTGCCAGCATAGACAGGGAGTCCTACGAGCAGTACTTC
TRBJ1-5 | NA | NA | TRBV6-1 | CASSGTDEGPQHF | TGTGCCAGCAGCGGGACGGACGAGGGGCCCCAGCATTTT
TRBJ2-7 | TRBD2 | NA | TRBV6-5 | CASSYSLAGPYEQYF | TGTGCCAGCAGTTACTCTCTAGCGGGACCCTACGAGCAGTACTTC
TRBJ1-6 | NA | NA | TRBV4-1 | CASSQPSAGQGSSYNSPLHF | TGCGCCAGCAGCCAACCAAGCGCCGGCCAGGGGAGCTCCTATAATTCACCCCTCCACTTT
TRBJ2-5 | TRBD2 | NA | TRBV9 | CASSDSSGPQETQYF | TGTGCCAGCAGCGACTCTAGCGGGCCTCAAGAGACCCAGTACTTC
TRBJ2-7 | NA | NA | TRBV11-2 | CASLTPTVLREQYF | TGTGCCAGCCTAACCCCGACGGTTTTGCGAGAGCAGTACTTC
TRBJ2-3 | NA | NA | TRBV10-3 | CAIRADPDTQYF | TGTGCCATCAGAGCCGACCCAGATACGCAGTATTTT
TRBJ2-2 | TRBD1 | once | TRBV5-1 | CASSSAPSDRAGGELFF | TGCGCCAGCAGCTCGGCACCCTCCGACAGGGCGGGCGGGGAGCTGTTTTTT
TRBJ1-1 | NA | NA | TRBV30 | CAWNLRAMGTEAFF | TGTGCCTGGAATCTGCGGGCGATGGGCACTGAAGCTTTCTTT
TRBJ2-1 | NA | NA | TRBV7-7 | CASSLVPRSEQFF | TGTGCTAGCAGCTTAGTCCCCCGGAGCGAGCAGTTCTTC
TRBJ2-1 | TRBD2 | NA | TRBV5-1 | CASAISSGNNEQFF | TGCGCCAGCGCGATATCTAGCGGGAACAATGAGCAGTTCTTC
TRBJ2-7 | NA | NA | TRBV5-5 | CASSLRPGGPYEQYF | TGTGCCAGCAGCTTGCGTCCCGGGGGCCCATACGAGCAGTACTTC
TRBJ1-3 | NA | once | TRBV6-5 | CASSYSSGNTIYF | TGTGCCAGCAGTTACTCGAGCGGAAACACCATATATTTT
TRBJ1-6 | NA | NA | TRBV13 | CASSLGQALNSPLHF | TGTGCCAGCAGCTTAGGTCAGGCGCTGAATTCACCCCTCCACTTT
TRBJ2-7 | NA | NA | TRBV6-6 | CASRAPATGEQYF | TGTGCCAGCAGGGCACCAGCAACGGGCGAGCAGTACTTC
TRBJ2-7 | TRBD1 | NA | TRBV6-5 | CASKPFGTVYEQYF | TGTGCCAGCAAGCCGTTCGGGACAGTCTACGAGCAGTACTTC
TRBJ2-5 | TRBD2 | once | TRBV27 | CASSLVGGQETQYF | TGTGCCAGCAGTTTAGTGGGAGGGCAAGAGACCCAGTACTTC
TRBJ2-3 | TRBD2 | NA | TRBV9 | CASSPGEGLAGAADTQYF | TGTGCCAGCAGCCCAGGGGAGGGACTAGCGGGAGCCGCAGATACGCAGTATTTT
TRBJ2-3 | NA | NA | TRBV6-6 | CASNRVGGTDTQYF | TGTGCCAGCAATAGGGTCGGTGGCACAGATACGCAGTATTTT